A selection of T cell receptor beta chains follows, all from one sample in a study of identical twins. MiXCR, run by TCRdb on the 5' RACE reads, gives a single entry per CDR3 protein. Of under 400,000 distinct CDR3 sequences in the sample, around 9% are singletons; the top ten hold approximately 9.3%. Sequencing was done on a sample of naive T cells sorted from blood. All receptors derive from a woman aged 50 to 65 in good health. Both conserved end residues are part of each CDR3. Clone size appears in some rows only: once, few, many, or a class for an expanded clone.

clone_size: many; j_call: TRBJ2-1; v_call: TRBV4-1; cdr3_aa: CASSQPARLAGGGEQFF
clone_size: many; j_call: TRBJ2-3; v_call: TRBV11-1; cdr3_aa: CASSFRTFTDTQYF
clone_size: few; j_call: TRBJ1-4; v_call: TRBV3-1; cdr3_aa: CASSQGSQRWATNEKLFF
clone_size: -; j_call: TRBJ2-1; v_call: TRBV24-1; cdr3_aa: CATSGGPNEQFF
clone_size: -; j_call: TRBJ2-3; v_call: TRBV10-3; cdr3_aa: CAIRRDRGSTDTQYF
clone_size: few; j_call: TRBJ2-1; v_call: TRBV21-1; cdr3_aa: CASKVEGSSYNEQFF
clone_size: -; j_call: TRBJ2-5; v_call: TRBV18; cdr3_aa: CASSPPLETQYF
clone_size: few; j_call: TRBJ2-5; v_call: TRBV29-1; cdr3_aa: CSVEGSRSQETQYF
clone_size: few; j_call: TRBJ2-3; v_call: TRBV3-1; cdr3_aa: CASSPPWSTDTQYF
clone_size: -; j_call: TRBJ2-1; v_call: TRBV27; cdr3_aa: CASSPTGKSSYNEQFF
clone_size: few; j_call: TRBJ2-2; v_call: TRBV7-9; cdr3_aa: CASSVTGSSTGELFF
clone_size: few; j_call: TRBJ2-5; v_call: TRBV20-1; cdr3_aa: CSARDSASGSWETQYF
clone_size: few; j_call: TRBJ2-2; v_call: TRBV20-1; cdr3_aa: CSARTILAGSVSGELFF
clone_size: many; j_call: TRBJ2-2; v_call: TRBV12-3/TRBV12-4; cdr3_aa: CASSPAGRNTGELFF
clone_size: many; j_call: TRBJ1-1; v_call: TRBV4-1; cdr3_aa: CASSPHRATEAFF
clone_size: few; j_call: TRBJ2-1; v_call: TRBV5-1; cdr3_aa: CASSLETSGRARALF
clone_size: -; j_call: TRBJ1-3; v_call: TRBV20-1; cdr3_aa: CSARGKSSGNTIYF
clone_size: few; j_call: TRBJ2-5; v_call: TRBV5-1; cdr3_aa: CASSLRTGGGRETQYF
clone_size: -; j_call: TRBJ2-7; v_call: TRBV2; cdr3_aa: CASSEVAGTLGEQYF
clone_size: -; j_call: TRBJ2-5; v_call: TRBV2; cdr3_aa: CASRPGLRETQYF
clone_size: -; j_call: TRBJ2-7; v_call: TRBV12-3/TRBV12-4; cdr3_aa: CASSFKVGGEQYF
clone_size: few; j_call: TRBJ2-1; v_call: TRBV20-1; cdr3_aa: CSARNSGTRDEFF
clone_size: few; j_call: TRBJ1-1; v_call: TRBV7-6; cdr3_aa: CASSLGGRGAPIQAFF
clone_size: -; j_call: TRBJ2-1; v_call: TRBV12-3/TRBV12-4; cdr3_aa: CASRATSGFYNEQFF
clone_size: -; j_call: TRBJ2-1; v_call: TRBV11-2; cdr3_aa: CASTLLAGVVDEQFF
clone_size: many; j_call: TRBJ2-2; v_call: TRBV3-1; cdr3_aa: CASSQDLRMNTGELFF
clone_size: -; j_call: TRBJ2-2; v_call: TRBV24-1; cdr3_aa: CATSETDSNANTGELFF
clone_size: -; j_call: TRBJ1-6; v_call: TRBV5-1; cdr3_aa: CASRDSTGGANSPLHF
clone_size: few; j_call: TRBJ1-1; v_call: TRBV18; cdr3_aa: CASSPQQGSTEAFF
clone_size: few; j_call: TRBJ2-7; v_call: TRBV4-1; cdr3_aa: CASSQGRTGIYEQYF
clone_size: few; j_call: TRBJ2-5; v_call: TRBV10-3; cdr3_aa: CAISESTTETQYF
clone_size: -; j_call: TRBJ2-3; v_call: TRBV20-1; cdr3_aa: CSSGLAGGPVRTDTQYF
clone_size: -; j_call: TRBJ2-3; v_call: TRBV5-1; cdr3_aa: CASSLSDPNTDTQYF
clone_size: many; j_call: TRBJ1-1; v_call: TRBV5-1; cdr3_aa: CASSWGTAEAFF
clone_size: few; j_call: TRBJ2-5; v_call: TRBV4-1; cdr3_aa: CASSQDPGRRFQETQYF
clone_size: -; j_call: TRBJ2-1; v_call: TRBV2; cdr3_aa: CASRGLGRSFF
clone_size: -; j_call: TRBJ1-1; v_call: TRBV20-1; cdr3_aa: CSALDRAAKTEAFF
clone_size: -; j_call: TRBJ2-1; v_call: TRBV6-5; cdr3_aa: CASEGKENEQFF
clone_size: many; j_call: TRBJ2-1; v_call: TRBV24-1; cdr3_aa: CATGRQGYNEQFF
clone_size: -; j_call: TRBJ2-6; v_call: TRBV10-1; cdr3_aa: CATLGGQPSGANVLTF
clone_size: many; j_call: TRBJ2-2; v_call: TRBV12-3/TRBV12-4; cdr3_aa: CASSRTYTGELFF
clone_size: -; j_call: TRBJ1-3; v_call: TRBV20-1; cdr3_aa: CSAYGGNTIYF
clone_size: few; j_call: TRBJ2-3; v_call: TRBV5-1; cdr3_aa: CASSWWTSGSSTDTQYF
clone_size: many; j_call: TRBJ2-1; v_call: TRBV5-1; cdr3_aa: CASSLETGTEQFF
clone_size: -; j_call: TRBJ2-1; v_call: TRBV20-1; cdr3_aa: CSASRASGNYNEQFF
clone_size: few; j_call: TRBJ2-2; v_call: TRBV21-1; cdr3_aa: CASSNLSRNLYTGELFF
clone_size: -; j_call: TRBJ1-1; v_call: TRBV30; cdr3_aa: CAWSVGTEAFF
clone_size: few; j_call: TRBJ2-3; v_call: TRBV15; cdr3_aa: CATSRDTSGSTDTQYF
clone_size: -; j_call: TRBJ2-1; v_call: TRBV30; cdr3_aa: CACLRAIGEQFF
clone_size: few; j_call: TRBJ2-2; v_call: TRBV19; cdr3_aa: CASSINRGGGELFF
clone_size: -; j_call: TRBJ2-2; v_call: TRBV24-1; cdr3_aa: CATSDSGSTGELFF
clone_size: -; j_call: TRBJ2-5; v_call: TRBV20-1; cdr3_aa: CSARDLGTKETQYF
clone_size: -; j_call: TRBJ2-3; v_call: TRBV5-1; cdr3_aa: CASSPSREGPSDTQYF